Each of the 3 T cell receptor beta chains below was sequenced from the same sample in a study of T cell repertoires in ileal Crohn's disease. TCRdb keeps only in-frame clones here, not all; method: immunoSEQ multiplex PCR. Of about 15,000 clones detected, around 88% appear once; the ten largest clones hold 4.5% to 7%. Sequencing was carried out using ileal tissue. The receptors were gathered from an adult with Crohn's disease.

The rearrangement joins TRBV19 to TRBJ1-5; unclear D gene. The length of the CDR3 is 12 residues. Germline CDR1 LNHDA, CDR2 SQIVND (reference sequence). V was pared by 5 bases and J by 4 bases, with 6 bases between. CDR3 bases: TGTGCCAGTAGTCGACTAAATCAGCCCCAGCATTTT. The encoded protein is CASSRLNQPQHF.

This clone was seen only once. CDR3 DNA: TGTGCCAGCAATCCCGACAGGGGAAAGTTCTTC. This encodes CASNPDRGKFF. The rearrangement links TRBV2 to TRBJ2-1; 8 bases fit TRBD1. V lost 7 bases, J lost 14 bases, and 7 bases stayed unmatched. Germline loops: CDR1 SNHLY, CDR2 FYNNEI. CDR3 length: 11 amino acids.

The V call is TRBV5-1, the J call TRBJ1-1, with 10 bases that match TRBD1. V lost 0 bases, J lost 2 bases, and 1 base stayed unmatched. Germline V gene data show CDR1 as SGHRS and CDR2 as YFSETQ. This CDR3 has 15 amino acids. The CDR3 DNA reads TGCGCCAGCAGCTTGGGACAGGGGGCAAACACTGAAGCTTTCTTT. Its protein is CASSLGQGANTEAFF.